These T cell receptor beta chains were read from a single sample in a study of shared T cell receptors in the human thymus. The repertoire was sequenced with immunoSEQ multiplex PCR; TCRdb's copy has only in-frame clones and lacks some. The sample lists hundreds of thousands of clones; roughly 88% were seen once. The data also belong to a second study, concerning human thymus T cells.

The source material was thymocytes. The origin of the receptors is a boy under two years old with a congenital heart defect. Each CDR3 is given with its conserved first and last residue. The D gene is left open where the match is weak. For some rows the clone size is stated as once, few or many, or as a class when expanded; others skip it.

clone_size	v_call	j_call	d_call	cdr3_aa	cdr3_nt
once	TRBV2	TRBJ2-1	TRBD2	CASPGTSGRYTYNEQFF	TGTGCCAGCCCCGGGACTAGCGGGAGGTACACCTACAATGAGCAGTTCTTC
.	TRBV5-6	TRBJ2-1	TRBD1	CASSRRKGDRGYNEQFF	TGTGCCAGCAGCCGACGGAAGGGGGACAGGGGTTACAATGAGCAGTTCTTC
.	TRBV6-6	TRBJ2-1	TRBD2	CASRSSGIQNEQFF	TGTGCCAGCCGCTCTAGCGGTATTCAGAATGAGCAGTTCTTC
.	TRBV30	TRBJ2-3	TRBD2	CAWSPGLAGGDTQYF	TGTGCCTGGAGTCCGGGACTAGCGGGAGGGGATACGCAGTATTTT
once	TRBV7-9	TRBJ2-6	.	CVTYYSGANVLTF	TGTGTGACCTACTACTCTGGGGCCAACGTCCTGACTTTC
.	TRBV9	TRBJ1-1	TRBD1	CASSQGARTEAFF	TGTGCCAGCAGCCAGGGGGCCCGAACTGAAGCTTTCTTT
.	TRBV19	TRBJ1-5	TRBD1	CASSPRDRVSVSNQPQHF	TGTGCCAGTAGCCCCCGGGACAGGGTAAGTGTGAGCAATCAGCCCCAGCATTTT
.	TRBV7-2	TRBJ2-5	.	CASSLQGEETQYF	TGTGCCAGCAGCCTTCAAGGGGAAGAGACCCAGTACTTC
once	TRBV20-1	TRBJ1-1	.	CSAVTSEAFF	TGCAGTGCTGTGACAAGTGAAGCTTTCTTT
.	TRBV15	TRBJ2-1	.	CATSTPRAGANEQFF	TGTGCCACCAGCACCCCCAGGGCAGGGGCTAATGAGCAGTTCTTC
.	TRBV10-3	TRBJ1-2	.	CAISRPLETNYGYTF	TGTGCCATCAGCAGACCTCTAGAGACTAACTATGGCTACACCTTC
few	TRBV5-1	TRBJ2-3	TRBD1	CASSGGGRGQADTQYF	TGCGCCAGCAGCGGCGGCGGCAGGGGGCAGGCAGATACGCAGTATTTT
.	TRBV7-9	TRBJ1-1	TRBD1	CASSSGDRAPTEAFF	TGTGCCAGCAGCTCCGGGGACAGGGCCCCGACTGAAGCTTTCTTT
.	TRBV6-5	TRBJ2-1	.	CASSYEGGYYNEQFF	TGTGCCAGCAGTTACGAAGGCGGATACTACAATGAGCAGTTCTTC
.	TRBV28	TRBJ2-3	TRBD2	CASSPGGGTAGVVTDTQYF	TGTGCCAGCAGTCCCGGGGGTGGGACTGCGGGAGTAGTCACAGATACGCAGTATTTT
.	TRBV5-4	TRBJ1-6	TRBD1	CASSGGDRASSPLHF	TGTGCCAGCAGCGGAGGGGACAGGGCGAGTTCACCCCTCCACTTT
.	TRBV7-3	TRBJ2-1	TRBD2	CASSLGPEREGPGGEQFF	TGTGCCAGCAGCTTAGGGCCAGAGCGGGAGGGCCCGGGGGGTGAGCAGTTCTTC
.	TRBV28	TRBJ1-1	.	CASSSVPETMNTEAFF	TGTGCCAGCAGCTCAGTCCCCGAAACAATGAACACTGAAGCTTTCTTT